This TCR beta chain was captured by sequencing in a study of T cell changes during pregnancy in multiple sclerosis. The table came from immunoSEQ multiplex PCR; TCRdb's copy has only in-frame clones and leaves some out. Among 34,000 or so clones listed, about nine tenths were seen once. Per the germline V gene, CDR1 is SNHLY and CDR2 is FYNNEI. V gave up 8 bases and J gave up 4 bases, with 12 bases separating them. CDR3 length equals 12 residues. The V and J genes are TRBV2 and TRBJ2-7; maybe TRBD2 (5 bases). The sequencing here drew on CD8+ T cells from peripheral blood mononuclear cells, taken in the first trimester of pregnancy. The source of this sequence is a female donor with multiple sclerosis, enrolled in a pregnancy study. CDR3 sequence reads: CASRWLAYEQYF. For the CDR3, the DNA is TGTGCCAGCCGGTGGCTAGCTTACGAGCAGTACTTC. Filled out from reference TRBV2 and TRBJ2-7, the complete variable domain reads EPEVTQTPSHQVTQMGQEVILRCVPISNHLYFYWYRQILGQKVEFLVSFYNNEISEKSEIFDDQFSVERPDGSNFTLKIRSTKLEDSAMYFCASRWLAYEQYFGPGTRLTVT.